This TCR beta chain was documented in a study of CD8+CD57+ T cells in acquired aplastic anemia. Study details: DNA from sorted CD4+ and CD8+ cells averaged roughly 3.2 ug. Reads per healthy sample averaged around 9.9 million (CD4+) and 11.0 million (CD8+).

Study-wide points: Almost 30 shared CD8+ CDR3s appeared highly expressed within patients' immunodominant clones.

TCR beta VDJ and CDR3 profiling used genomic DNA as template. MiXCR, run by TCRdb on the reads, gives a single entry per CDR3 protein. Among about 210,000 distinct CDR3 sequences listed, over 60% were seen once. With regard to this clonotype: Its target is not known.

Germline CDR1 is SNHLY and CDR2 is FYNNEI. The V gene lost 8 bases and the J gene lost 8 bases, with 13 bases spanning the gap. The CDR3 spans 13 residues. The chain carries TRBV2 and TRBJ1-6, with D perhaps TRBD1 (6 bases). Specimen: sorted CD4+, CD8+, or CD8+CD57+ T cells (not recorded which) from PBMCs. The TCR originated in a human donor in good health. CDR3 coding DNA: TGTGCCAGCCTTGAGGGGGGCGATTCACCCCTCCACTTT. Amino acid sequence: CASLEGGDSPLHF.